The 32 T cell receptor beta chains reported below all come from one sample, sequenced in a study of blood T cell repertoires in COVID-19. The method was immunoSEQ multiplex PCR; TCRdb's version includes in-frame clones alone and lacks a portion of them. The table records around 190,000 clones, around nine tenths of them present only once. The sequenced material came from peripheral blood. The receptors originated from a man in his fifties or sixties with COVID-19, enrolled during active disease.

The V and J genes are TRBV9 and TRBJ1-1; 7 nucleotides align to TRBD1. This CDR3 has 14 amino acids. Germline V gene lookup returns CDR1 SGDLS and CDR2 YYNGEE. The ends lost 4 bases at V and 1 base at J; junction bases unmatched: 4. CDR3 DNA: TGTGCCAGCAGCCCACAGGGGACGAACACTGAAGCTTTCTTT. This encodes CASSPQGTNTEAFF.

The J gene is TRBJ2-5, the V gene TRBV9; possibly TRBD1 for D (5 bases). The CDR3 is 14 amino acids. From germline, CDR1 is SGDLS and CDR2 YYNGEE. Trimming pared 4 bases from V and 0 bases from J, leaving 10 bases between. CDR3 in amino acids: CASSTGTNQETQYF. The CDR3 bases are TGTGCCAGCAGCACAGGCACCAACCAAGAGACCCAGTACTTC.

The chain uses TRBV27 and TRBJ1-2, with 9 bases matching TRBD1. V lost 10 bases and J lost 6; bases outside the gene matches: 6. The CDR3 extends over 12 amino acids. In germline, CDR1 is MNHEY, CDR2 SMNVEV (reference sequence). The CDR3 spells CATSGTGHGYTF. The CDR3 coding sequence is TGTGCCACATCAGGGACAGGGCATGGCTACACCTTC.

This chain's CDR3 is CASSLEGAMKTQYF. The CDR3, as DNA: TGTGCCAGCAGCTTGGAGGGGGCAATGAAGACCCAGTACTTC. The J gene is TRBJ2-5, the V gene TRBV5-4, with 7 bases matching TRBD1. Germline CDR1 SGHNT, CDR2 YYREEE (reference sequence). Losses at the gene ends were 0 bases for V and 6 bases for J; bases not matched to a gene: 5. The CDR3 extends over 14 amino acids.

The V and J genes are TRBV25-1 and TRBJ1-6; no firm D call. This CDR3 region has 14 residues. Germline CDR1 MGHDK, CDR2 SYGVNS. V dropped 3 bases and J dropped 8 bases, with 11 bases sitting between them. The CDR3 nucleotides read TGTGCCAGCAGTGATGATAATCGGTATTCACCCCTCCACTTT. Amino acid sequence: CASSDDNRYSPLHF.

This CDR3 reads CASKLTGAGNKNIQYF. In nucleotides, the CDR3 is TGTGCCAGCAAACTTACAGGGGCTGGAAACAAAAACATTCAGTACTTC. J is TRBJ2-4 and V is TRBV7-2, with 7 bases matching TRBD1. The germline CDR1 and CDR2 sequences are SGHTA and FQGNSA. V gave up 7 bases and J gave up 3 bases; unmatched junction bases: 12. This CDR3 region has 16 residues.

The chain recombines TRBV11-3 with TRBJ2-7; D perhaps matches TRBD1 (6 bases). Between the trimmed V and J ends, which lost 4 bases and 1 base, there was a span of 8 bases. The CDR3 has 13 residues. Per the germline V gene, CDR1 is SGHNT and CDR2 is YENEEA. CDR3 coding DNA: TGTGCCAGCAGCTCGGGACATTCCTACGAGCAGTACTTC. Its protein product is CASSSGHSYEQYF.

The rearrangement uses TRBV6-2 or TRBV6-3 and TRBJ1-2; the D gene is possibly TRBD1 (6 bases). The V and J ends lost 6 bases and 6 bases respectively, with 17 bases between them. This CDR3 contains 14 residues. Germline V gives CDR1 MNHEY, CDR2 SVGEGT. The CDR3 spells CASSLQGGGDGYTF. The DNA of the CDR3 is TGTGCCAGCAGCCTCCAAGGCGGGGGCGATGGCTACACCTTC.

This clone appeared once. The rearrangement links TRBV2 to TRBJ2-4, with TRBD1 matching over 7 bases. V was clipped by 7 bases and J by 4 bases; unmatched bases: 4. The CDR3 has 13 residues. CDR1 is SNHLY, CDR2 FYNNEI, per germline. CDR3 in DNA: TGTGCCAGCAATTCGGGACAGAAAAACATTCAGTACTTC. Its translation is CASNSGQKNIQYF.

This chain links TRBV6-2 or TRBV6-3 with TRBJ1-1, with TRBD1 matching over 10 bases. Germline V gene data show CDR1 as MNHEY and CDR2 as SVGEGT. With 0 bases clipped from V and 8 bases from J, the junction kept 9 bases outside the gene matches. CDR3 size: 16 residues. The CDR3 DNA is TGTGCCAGCAGTTACTCATCTCCGGGACAGGGGCAGGAAGCTTTCTTT. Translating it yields CASSYSSPGQGQEAFF.

CDR3: CASSRDRGAYEQYF. CDR3 in DNA: TGTGCCAGCTCAAGGGACAGGGGAGCCTACGAGCAGTACTTC. The chain links TRBV18 to TRBJ2-7, with 10 positions matching TRBD1. This CDR3 is 14 amino acids long. V shed 5 bases and J 2 bases; nucleotides not matched to a gene: 3. CDR1 is KGHSH and CDR2 is LQKENI in the germline V gene.

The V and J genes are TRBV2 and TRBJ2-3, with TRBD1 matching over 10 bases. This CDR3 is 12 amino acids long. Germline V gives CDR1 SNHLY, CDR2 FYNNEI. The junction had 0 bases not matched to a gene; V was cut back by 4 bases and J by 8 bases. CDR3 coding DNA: TGTGCCAGCAGTGGACAGGGGGCTACGCAGTATTTT. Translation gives CASSGQGATQYF.

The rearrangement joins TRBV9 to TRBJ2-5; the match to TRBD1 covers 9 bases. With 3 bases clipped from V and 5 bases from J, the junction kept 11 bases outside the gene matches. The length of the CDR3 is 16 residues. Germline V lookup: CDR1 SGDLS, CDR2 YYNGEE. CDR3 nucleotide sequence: TGTGCCAGCAGCGATGGACAGGGGAGGATCGGGGAGACCCAGTACTTC. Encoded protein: CASSDGQGRIGETQYF. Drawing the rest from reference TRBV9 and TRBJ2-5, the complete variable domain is DSGVTQTPKHLITATGQRVTLRCSPRSGDLSVYWYQQSLDQGLQFLIQYYNGEERAKGNILERFSAQQFPDLHSELNLSSLELGDSALYFCASSDGQGRIGETQYFGPGTRLLVL.

The CDR3 protein is CASGLAPGLLSHNEQFF. The CDR3 DNA follows: TGTGCTAGTGGTCTCGCACCGGGACTCTTATCCCACAATGAGCAGTTCTTC. The rearrangement uses TRBV12-5 and TRBJ2-1; the D gene is possibly TRBD2 (6 bases). Looked up from germline, CDR1 is LGHNT and CDR2 is FRNRAP. V gave up 5 bases and J gave up 5 bases, with 22 bases separating them. CDR3 size: 17 residues.

CDR3 bases: TGCGCCAGCAGCTTGGCCGGACAGGGGGGGCAGACCCAGTACTTC. It yields the protein CASSLAGQGGQTQYF. The chain uses TRBV5-1 and TRBJ2-5; 10 bases are a match to TRBD1. Germline V gene sequence: CDR1 SGHRS, CDR2 YFSETQ. After removal of 0 bases from V and 6 bases from J, the junction contained 5 bases not matched to a gene. This CDR3 comprises 15 residues.

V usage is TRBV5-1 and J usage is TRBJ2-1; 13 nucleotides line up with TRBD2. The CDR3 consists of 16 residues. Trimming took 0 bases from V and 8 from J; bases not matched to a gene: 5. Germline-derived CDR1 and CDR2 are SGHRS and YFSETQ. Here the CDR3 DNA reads TGCGCCAGCAGCTTGGGAGGGACTAGCGGGATCTATGAGCAGTTCTTC. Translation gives CASSLGGTSGIYEQFF.

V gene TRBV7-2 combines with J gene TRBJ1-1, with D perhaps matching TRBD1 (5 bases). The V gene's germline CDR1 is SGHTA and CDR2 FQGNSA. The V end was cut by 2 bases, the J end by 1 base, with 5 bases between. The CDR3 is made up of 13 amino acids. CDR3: CASSLQGNTEAFF. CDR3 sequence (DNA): TGTGCCAGCAGCTTACAGGGGAACACTGAAGCTTTCTTT.

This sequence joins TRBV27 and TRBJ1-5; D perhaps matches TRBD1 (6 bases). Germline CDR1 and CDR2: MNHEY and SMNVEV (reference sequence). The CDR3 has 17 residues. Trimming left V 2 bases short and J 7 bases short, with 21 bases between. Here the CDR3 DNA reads TGTGCCAGCAGTTTAAACTCGAGATCAGGGGTTCGCCAGCCCCAGCATTTT. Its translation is CASSLNSRSGVRQPQHF.

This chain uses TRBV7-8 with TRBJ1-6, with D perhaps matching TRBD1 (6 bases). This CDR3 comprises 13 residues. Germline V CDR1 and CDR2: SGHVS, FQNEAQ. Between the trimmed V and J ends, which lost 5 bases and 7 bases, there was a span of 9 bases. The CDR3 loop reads CASSPTGNSPLHF. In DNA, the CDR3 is TGTGCCAGCAGCCCGACAGGCAATTCACCCCTCCACTTT. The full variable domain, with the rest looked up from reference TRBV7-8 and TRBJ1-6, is GAGVSQSPRYKVAKRGQDVALRCDPISGHVSLFWYQQALGQGPEFLTYFQNEAQLDKSGLPSDRFFAERPEGSVSTLKIQRTQQEDSAVYLCASSPTGNSPLHFGNGTRLTVT.

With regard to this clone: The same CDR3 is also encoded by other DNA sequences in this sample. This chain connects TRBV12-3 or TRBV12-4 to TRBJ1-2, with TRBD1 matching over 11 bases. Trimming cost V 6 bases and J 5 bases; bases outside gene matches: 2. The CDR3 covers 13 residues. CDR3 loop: CASSRDRGYGYTF. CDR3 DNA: TGTGCCAGCAGCCGGGACAGGGGGTATGGCTACACCTTC.

The CDR3 region has the DNA TGTGCCACCAGTGATAGCGGGGGCCTAGGTAATGAAAAACTGTTTTTT. Its protein is CATSDSGGLGNEKLFF. The chain recombines TRBV24-1 with TRBJ1-4; D possibly corresponds to TRBD1 (6 bases). V was trimmed by 3 bases and J by 4 bases, leaving 14 bases between them. Germline CDR1 and CDR2: KGHDR and SFDVKD. The CDR3 is 16 residues long.

The DNA of the CDR3 is TGTGCCACCAGCAGAGATTACAGGGGTCGGTCCGGGGAGCTGTTTTTT. Translating gives CATSRDYRGRSGELFF. The chain couples TRBV15 to TRBJ2-2, with TRBD1 matching 7 bases. V lost 0 bases to trimming and J lost 6 bases; unmatched junction nucleotides: 7. CDR3 size: 16 residues. Looked up from germline, CDR1 is LNHNV and CDR2 is YYDKDF (reference sequence).

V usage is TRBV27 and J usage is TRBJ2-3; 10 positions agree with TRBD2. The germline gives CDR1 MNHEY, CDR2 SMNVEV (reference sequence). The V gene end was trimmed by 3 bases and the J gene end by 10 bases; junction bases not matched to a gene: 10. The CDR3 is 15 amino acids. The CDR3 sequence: CASSFRAGGPYAQYF. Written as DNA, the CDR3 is TGTGCCAGCAGTTTTCGAGCGGGAGGGCCCTACGCGCAGTATTTT.

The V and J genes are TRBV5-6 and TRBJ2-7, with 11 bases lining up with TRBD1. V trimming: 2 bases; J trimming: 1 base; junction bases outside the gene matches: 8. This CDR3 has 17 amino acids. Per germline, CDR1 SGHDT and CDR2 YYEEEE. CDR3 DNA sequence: TGTGCCAGCAGCTTTGGGGGACAGGGGGTTAAGTCCTACGAGCAGTACTTC. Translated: CASSFGGQGVKSYEQYF.

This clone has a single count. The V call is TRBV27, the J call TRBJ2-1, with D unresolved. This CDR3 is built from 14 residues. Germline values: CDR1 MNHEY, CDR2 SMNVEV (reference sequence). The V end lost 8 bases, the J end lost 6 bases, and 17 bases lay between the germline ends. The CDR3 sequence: CASRPSSFPNEQFF. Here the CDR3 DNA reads TGTGCCAGCCGCCCCAGTAGCTTCCCCAATGAGCAGTTCTTC.

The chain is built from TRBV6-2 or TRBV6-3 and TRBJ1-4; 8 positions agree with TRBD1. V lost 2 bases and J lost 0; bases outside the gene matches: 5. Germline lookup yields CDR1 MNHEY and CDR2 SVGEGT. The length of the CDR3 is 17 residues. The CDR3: CASSYRDRPPTNEKLFF. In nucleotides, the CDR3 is TGTGCCAGCAGTTACAGGGACAGGCCTCCAACTAATGAAAAACTGTTTTTT.

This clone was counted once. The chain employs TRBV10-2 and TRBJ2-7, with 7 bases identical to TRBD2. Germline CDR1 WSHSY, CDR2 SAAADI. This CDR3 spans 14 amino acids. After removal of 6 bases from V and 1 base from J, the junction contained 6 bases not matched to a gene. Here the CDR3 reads CASRLGGESYEQYF. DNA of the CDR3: TGCGCCAGCAGGTTGGGGGGGGAGTCCTACGAGCAGTACTTC.

As DNA, the CDR3 is TGTGCCAGCAGCTCCCTGCGCGAGGAATCTATCACCTACAATGAGCAGTTCTTC. As protein: CASSSLREESITYNEQFF. The rearrangement links TRBV5-6 to TRBJ2-1; D unresolved. V lost 3 bases, J lost 2 bases, and 21 bases lay in between. Germline loops: CDR1 SGHDT, CDR2 YYEEEE. The CDR3 consists of 18 residues. Full variable domain (outside the CDR3, taken from reference TRBV5-6 and TRBJ2-1): DAGVTQSPTHLIKTRGQQVTLRCSPKSGHDTVSWYQQALGQGPQFIFQYYEEEERQRGNFPDRFSGHQFPNYSSELNVNALLLGDSALYLCASSSLREESITYNEQFFGPGTRLTVL.

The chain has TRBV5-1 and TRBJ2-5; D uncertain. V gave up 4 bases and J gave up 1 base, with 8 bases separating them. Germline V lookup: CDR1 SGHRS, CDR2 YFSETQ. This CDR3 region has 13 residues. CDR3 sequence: CASSRSSQETQYF. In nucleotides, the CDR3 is TGCGCCAGCAGCCGGTCTTCCCAAGAGACCCAGTACTTC.

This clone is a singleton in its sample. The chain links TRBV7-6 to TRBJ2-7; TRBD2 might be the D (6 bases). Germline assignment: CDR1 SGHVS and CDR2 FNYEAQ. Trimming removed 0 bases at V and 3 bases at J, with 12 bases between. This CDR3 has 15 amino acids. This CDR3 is CASSLAGRSDYEQYF. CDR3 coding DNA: TGTGCCAGCAGCTTAGCAGGGAGGAGTGACTACGAGCAGTACTTC.

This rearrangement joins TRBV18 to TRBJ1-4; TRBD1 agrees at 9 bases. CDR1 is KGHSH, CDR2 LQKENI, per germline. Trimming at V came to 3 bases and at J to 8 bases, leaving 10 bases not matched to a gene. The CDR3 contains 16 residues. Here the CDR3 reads CASSPVPGQGWEKLFF. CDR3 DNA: TGTGCCAGCTCACCGGTACCGGGACAGGGCTGGGAAAAACTGTTTTTT. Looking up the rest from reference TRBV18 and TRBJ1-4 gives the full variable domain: NAGVMQNPRHLVRRRGQEARLRCSPMKGHSHVYWYRQLPEEGLKFMVYLQKENIIDESGMPKERFSAEFPKEGPSILRIQQVVRGDSAAYFCASSPVPGQGWEKLFFGSGTQLSVL.

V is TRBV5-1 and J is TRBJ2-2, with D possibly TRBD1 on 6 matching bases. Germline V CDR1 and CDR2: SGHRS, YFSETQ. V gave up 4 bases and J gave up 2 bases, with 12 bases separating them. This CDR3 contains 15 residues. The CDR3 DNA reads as TGCGCCAGCAGCCCCGGACAGTTTAACACCGGGGAGCTGTTTTTT. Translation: CASSPGQFNTGELFF.